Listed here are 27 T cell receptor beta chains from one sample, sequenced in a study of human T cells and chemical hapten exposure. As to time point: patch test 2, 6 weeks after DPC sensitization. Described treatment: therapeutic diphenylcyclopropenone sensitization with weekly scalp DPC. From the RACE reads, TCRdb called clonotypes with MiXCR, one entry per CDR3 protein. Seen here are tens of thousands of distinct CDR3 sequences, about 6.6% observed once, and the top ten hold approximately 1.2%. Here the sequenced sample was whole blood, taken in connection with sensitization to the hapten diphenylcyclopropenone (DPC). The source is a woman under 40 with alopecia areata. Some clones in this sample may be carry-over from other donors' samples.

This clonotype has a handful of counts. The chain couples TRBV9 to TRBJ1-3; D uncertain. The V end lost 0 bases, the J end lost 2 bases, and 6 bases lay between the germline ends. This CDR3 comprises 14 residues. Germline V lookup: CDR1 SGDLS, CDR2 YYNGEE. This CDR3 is CASSVVAAGNTIYF. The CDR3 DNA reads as TGTGCCAGCAGCGTAGTGGCAGCTGGAAACACCATATATTTT.

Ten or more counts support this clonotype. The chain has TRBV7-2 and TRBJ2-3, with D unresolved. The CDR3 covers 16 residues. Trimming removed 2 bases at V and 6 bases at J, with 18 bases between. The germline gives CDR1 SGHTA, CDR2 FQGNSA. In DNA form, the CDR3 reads TGTGCCAGCAGCTTACGTCCTTTTACCAACCGCGATACGCAGTATTTT. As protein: CASSLRPFTNRDTQYF.

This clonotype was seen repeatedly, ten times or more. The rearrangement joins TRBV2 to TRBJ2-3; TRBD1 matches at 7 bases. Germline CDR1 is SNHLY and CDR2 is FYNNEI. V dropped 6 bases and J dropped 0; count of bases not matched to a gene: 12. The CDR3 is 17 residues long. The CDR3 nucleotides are TGTGCCAGCAGCGAAAGACAGGGCCGATCTAGCACAGATACGCAGTATTTT. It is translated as CASSERQGRSSTDTQYF.

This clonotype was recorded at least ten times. The CDR3 region has the DNA TGTGCCAGCAGTATCAGGGGACTAGCCAAAAACATTCAGTACTTC. This translates into CASSIRGLAKNIQYF. This chain uses TRBV2 with TRBJ2-4; D possibly matches TRBD1 or TRBD2 (6 bases each). The V gene's germline CDR1 is SNHLY and CDR2 FYNNEI. CDR3 size: 15 residues. Trimming cost V 5 bases and J 0 bases, with 11 bases left between them.

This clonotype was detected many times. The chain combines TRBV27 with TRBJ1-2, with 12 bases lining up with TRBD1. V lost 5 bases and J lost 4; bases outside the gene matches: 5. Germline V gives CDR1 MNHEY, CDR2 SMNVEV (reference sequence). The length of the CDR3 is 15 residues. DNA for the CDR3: TGTGCCAGCAGTGATCCGGGACAGGGGGCCTATGGCTACACCTTC. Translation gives CASSDPGQGAYGYTF.

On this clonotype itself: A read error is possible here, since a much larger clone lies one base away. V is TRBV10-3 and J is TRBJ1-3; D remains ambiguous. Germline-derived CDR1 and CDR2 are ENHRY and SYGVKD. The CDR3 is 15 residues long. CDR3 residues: CAISSVTVSENTIYF. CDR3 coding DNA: TGTGCCATCAGTAGCGTCACCGTCTCTGAAAACACCATATATTTT.

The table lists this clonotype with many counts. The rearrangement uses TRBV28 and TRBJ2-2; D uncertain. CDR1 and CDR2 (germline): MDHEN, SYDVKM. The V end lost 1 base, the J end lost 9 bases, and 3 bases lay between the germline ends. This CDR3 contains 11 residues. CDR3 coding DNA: TGTGCCAGCAGTTTATCGAGGGAGCTGTTTTTT. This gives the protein CASSLSRELFF. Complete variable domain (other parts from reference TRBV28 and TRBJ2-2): DVKVTQSSRYLVKRTGEKVFLECVQDMDHENMFWYRQDPGLGLRLIYFSYDVKMKEKGDIPEGYSVSREKKERFSLILESASTNQTSMYLCASSLSRELFFGEGSRLTVL.

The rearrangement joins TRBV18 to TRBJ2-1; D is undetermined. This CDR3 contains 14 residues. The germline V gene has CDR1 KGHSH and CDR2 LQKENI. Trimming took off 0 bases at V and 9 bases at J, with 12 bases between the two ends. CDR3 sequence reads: CASSPPDGSVEQFF. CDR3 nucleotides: TGTGCCAGCTCACCACCGGACGGGTCAGTTGAGCAGTTCTTC.

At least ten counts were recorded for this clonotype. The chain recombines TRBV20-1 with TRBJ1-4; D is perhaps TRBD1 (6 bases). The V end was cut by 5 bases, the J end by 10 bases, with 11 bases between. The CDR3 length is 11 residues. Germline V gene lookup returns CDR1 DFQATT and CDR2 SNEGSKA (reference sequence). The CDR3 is CSAGDIGKLFF. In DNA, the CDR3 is TGCAGTGCTGGGGACATCGGAAAACTGTTTTTT.

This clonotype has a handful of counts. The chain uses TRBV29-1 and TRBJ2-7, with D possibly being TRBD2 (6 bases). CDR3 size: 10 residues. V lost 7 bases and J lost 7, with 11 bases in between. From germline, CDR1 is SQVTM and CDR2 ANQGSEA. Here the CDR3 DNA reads TGCAGCGGCGGGGACGGGGAGCAGTACTTC. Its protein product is CSGGDGEQYF.

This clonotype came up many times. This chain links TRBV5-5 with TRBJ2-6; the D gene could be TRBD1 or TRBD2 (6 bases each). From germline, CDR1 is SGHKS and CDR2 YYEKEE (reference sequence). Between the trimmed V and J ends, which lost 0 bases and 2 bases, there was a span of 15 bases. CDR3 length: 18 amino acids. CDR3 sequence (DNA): TGTGCCAGCAGCTTGGTAGGAGTCGGGGGCGCTGGGGCCAACGTCCTGACTTTC. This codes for CASSLVGVGGAGANVLTF.

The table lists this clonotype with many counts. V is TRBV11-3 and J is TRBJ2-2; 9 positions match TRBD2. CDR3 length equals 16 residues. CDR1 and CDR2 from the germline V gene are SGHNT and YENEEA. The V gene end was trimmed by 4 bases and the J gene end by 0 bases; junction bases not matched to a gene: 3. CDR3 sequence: CASSSLAGANTGELFF. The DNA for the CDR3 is TGTGCCAGCAGCTCATTAGCGGGGGCGAACACCGGGGAGCTGTTTTTT.

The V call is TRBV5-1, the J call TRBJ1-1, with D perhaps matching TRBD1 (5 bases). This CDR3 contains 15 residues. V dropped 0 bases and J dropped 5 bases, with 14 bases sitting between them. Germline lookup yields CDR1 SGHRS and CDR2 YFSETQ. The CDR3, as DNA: TGCGCCAGCAGCTTGGGTCAGGGATTTCGGACTGAAGCTTTCTTT. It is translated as CASSLGQGFRTEAFF.

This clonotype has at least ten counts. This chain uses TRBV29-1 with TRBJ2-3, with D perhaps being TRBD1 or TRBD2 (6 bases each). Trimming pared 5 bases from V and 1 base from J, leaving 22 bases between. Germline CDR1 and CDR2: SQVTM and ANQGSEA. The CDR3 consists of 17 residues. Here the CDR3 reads CSVQGGLAWGGTDTQYF. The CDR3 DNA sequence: TGCAGCGTTCAAGGGGGGCTAGCATGGGGTGGCACAGATACGCAGTATTTT.

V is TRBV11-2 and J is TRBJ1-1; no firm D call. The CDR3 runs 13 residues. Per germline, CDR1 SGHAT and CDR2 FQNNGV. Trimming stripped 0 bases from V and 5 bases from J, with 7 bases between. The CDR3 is CASSLEHRTEAFF. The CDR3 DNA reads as TGTGCCAGCAGCTTAGAGCACCGTACTGAAGCTTTCTTT.

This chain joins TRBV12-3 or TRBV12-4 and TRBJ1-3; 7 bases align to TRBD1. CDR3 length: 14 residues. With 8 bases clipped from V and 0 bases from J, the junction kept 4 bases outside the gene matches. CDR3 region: CASLTGYSGNTIYF. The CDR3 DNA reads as TGTGCCAGCTTGACAGGGTACTCTGGAAACACCATATATTTT.

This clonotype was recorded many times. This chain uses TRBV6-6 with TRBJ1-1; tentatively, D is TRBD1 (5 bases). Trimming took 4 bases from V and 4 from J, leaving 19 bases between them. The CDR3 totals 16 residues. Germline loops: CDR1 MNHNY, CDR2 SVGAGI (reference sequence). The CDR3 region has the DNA TGTGCCAGCAGTTCGGGGCGTGGCAGCGTCGGCACTGAAGCTTTCTTT. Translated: CASSSGRGSVGTEAFF.

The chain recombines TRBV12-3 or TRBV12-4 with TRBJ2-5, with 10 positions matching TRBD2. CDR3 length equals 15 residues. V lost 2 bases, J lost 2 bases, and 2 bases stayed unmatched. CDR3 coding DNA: TGTGCCAGCAGTTTACTAGCGGGGGAGCAAGAGACCCAGTACTTC. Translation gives CASSLLAGEQETQYF.

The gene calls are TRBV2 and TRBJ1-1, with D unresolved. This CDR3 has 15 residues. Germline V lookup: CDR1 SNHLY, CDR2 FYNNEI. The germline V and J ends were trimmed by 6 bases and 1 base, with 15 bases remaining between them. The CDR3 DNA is TGTGCCAGCAGCGGAAGGTTGGGTGGGAACACTGAAGCTTTCTTT. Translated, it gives CASSGRLGGNTEAFF.

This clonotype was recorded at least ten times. CDR3 DNA: TGTGCCAGCCAGAAACAGGGGGCCACTGAAGCTTTCTTT. It encodes CASQKQGATEAFF. J is TRBJ1-1 and V is TRBV6-1, with TRBD1 matching 9 bases. Germline CDR1 and CDR2: MNHNS and SASEGT. The CDR3 sequence is 13 residues long. The ends lost 8 bases at V and 4 bases at J; junction bases unmatched: 5.

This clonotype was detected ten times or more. The CDR3 region has the DNA TGTGCCAGCGATAAGGAGGGGGCCTCCTACAATGAGCAGTTCTTC. It specifies CASDKEGASYNEQFF. The chain couples TRBV28 to TRBJ2-1, with D maybe TRBD1 (7 bases). The CDR3 totals 15 residues. Per the germline V gene, CDR1 is MDHEN and CDR2 is SYDVKM. Trimming removed 8 bases from V and 0 bases from J, with 14 bases in between.

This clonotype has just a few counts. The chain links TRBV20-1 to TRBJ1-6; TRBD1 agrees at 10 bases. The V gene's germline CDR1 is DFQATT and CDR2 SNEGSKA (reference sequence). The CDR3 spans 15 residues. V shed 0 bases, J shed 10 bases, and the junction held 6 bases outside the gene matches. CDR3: CSAREGDRGASPLHF. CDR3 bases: TGCAGTGCTAGAGAGGGGGACAGGGGCGCCTCACCCCTCCACTTT.

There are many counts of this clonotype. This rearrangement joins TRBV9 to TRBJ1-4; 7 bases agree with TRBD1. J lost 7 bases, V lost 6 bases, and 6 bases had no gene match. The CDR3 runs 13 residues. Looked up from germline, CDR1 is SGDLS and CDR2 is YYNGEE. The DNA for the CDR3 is TGTGCCAGCACGCGACAGGGAGCTGAAAAACTGTTTTTT. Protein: CASTRQGAEKLFF.

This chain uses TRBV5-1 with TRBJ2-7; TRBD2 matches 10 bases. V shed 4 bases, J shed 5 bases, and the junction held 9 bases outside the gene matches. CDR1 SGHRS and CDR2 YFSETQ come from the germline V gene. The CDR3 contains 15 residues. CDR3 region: CASSRPSGGGDEQYF. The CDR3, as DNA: TGCGCCAGCAGCCGTCCTAGCGGGGGCGGGGACGAGCAGTACTTC. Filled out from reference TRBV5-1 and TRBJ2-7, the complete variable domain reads KAGVTQTPRYLIKTRGQQVTLSCSPISGHRSVSWYQQTPGQGLQFLFEYFSETQRNKGNFPGRFSGRQFSNSRSEMNVSTLELGDSALYLCASSRPSGGGDEQYFGPGTRLTVT.

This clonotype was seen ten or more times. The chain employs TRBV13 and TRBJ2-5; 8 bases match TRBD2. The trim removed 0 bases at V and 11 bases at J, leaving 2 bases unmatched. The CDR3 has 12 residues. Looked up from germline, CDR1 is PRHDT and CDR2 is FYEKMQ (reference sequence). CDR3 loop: CASSLGGTSQYF. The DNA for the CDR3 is TGTGCCAGCAGCTTAGGGGGGACTAGTCAGTACTTC.

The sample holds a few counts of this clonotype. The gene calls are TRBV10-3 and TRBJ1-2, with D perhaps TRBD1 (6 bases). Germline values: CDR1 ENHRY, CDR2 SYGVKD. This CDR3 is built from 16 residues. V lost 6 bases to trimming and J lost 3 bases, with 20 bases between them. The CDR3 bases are TGTGCCATCAGGCCGGACAGTAGCCCTCGGCACTATGGCTACACCTTC. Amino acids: CAIRPDSSPRHYGYTF.

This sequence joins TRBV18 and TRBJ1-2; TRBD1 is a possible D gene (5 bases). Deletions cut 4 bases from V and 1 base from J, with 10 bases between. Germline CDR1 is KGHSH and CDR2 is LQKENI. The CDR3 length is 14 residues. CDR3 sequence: CASSLRDGNYGYTF. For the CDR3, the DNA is TGTGCCAGCTCACTCCGGGACGGTAACTATGGCTACACCTTC.